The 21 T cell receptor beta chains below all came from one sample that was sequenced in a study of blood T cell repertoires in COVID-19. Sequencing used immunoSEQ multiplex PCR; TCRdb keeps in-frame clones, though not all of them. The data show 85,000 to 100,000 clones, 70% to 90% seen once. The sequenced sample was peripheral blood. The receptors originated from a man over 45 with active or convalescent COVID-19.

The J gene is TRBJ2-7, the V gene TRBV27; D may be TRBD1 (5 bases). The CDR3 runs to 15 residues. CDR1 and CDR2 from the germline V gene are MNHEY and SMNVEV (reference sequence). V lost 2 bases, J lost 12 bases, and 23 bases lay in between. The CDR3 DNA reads TGTGCCAGCAGTTTAATAGGGTCCGATCTGACAGAAGCGTACTTC. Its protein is CASSLIGSDLTEAYF.

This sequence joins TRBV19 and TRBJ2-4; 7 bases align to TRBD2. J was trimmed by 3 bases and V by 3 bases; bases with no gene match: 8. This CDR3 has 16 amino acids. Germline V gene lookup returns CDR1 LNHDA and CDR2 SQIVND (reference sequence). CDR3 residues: CASSISGERGKNIQYF. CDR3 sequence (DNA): TGTGCCAGTAGTATTAGTGGTGAGCGGGGCAAAAACATTCAGTACTTC.

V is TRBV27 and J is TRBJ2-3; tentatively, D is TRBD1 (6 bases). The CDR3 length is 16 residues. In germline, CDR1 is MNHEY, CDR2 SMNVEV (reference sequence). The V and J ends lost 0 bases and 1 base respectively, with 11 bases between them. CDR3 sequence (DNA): TGTGCCAGCAGTTTATCTCGAGGGGGAGGCACAGATACGCAGTATTTT. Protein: CASSLSRGGGTDTQYF.

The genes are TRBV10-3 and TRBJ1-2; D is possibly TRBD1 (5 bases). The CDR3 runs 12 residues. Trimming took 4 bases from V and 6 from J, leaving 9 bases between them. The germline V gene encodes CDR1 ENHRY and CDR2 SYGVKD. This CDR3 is CAISAGMDGYTF. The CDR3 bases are TGTGCCATCAGTGCAGGGATGGATGGCTACACCTTC.

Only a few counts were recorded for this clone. This CDR3 is CASGPRGGSNEKLFF. CDR3 sequence (DNA): TGTGCTAGTGGTCCTCGCGGGGGGTCGAATGAAAAACTGTTTTTT. The chain has TRBV12-5 and TRBJ1-4, with a possible D match to TRBD1 (5 bases). V was trimmed by 5 bases and J by 5 bases, leaving 15 bases between them. Germline lookup yields CDR1 LGHNT and CDR2 FRNRAP. This CDR3 contains 15 residues.

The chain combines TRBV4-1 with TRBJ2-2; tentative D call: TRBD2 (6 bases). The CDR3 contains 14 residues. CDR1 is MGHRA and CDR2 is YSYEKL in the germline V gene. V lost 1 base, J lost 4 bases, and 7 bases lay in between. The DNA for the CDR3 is TGCGCCAGCAGCCAAGTGGGGGGCACCGGGGAGCTGTTTTTT. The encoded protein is CASSQVGGTGELFF.

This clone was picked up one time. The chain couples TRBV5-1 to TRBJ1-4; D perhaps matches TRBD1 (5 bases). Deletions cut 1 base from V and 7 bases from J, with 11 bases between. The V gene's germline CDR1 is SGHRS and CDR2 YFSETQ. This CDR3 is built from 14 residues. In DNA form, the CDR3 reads TGCGCCAGCAGCTTGATAGGGGTTGGTGAAAAACTGTTTTTT. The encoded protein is CASSLIGVGEKLFF.

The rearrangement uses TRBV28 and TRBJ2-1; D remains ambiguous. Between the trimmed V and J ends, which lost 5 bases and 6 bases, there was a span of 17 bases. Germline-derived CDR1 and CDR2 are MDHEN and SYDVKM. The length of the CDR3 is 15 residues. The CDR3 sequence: CASSPSSSEINEQFF. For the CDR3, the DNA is TGTGCCAGCAGTCCCTCGTCCTCAGAAATCAATGAGCAGTTCTTC.

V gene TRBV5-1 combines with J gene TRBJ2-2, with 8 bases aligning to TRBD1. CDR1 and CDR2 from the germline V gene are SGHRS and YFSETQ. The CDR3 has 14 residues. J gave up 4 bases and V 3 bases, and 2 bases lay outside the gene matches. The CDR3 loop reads CASSWTGSTGELFF. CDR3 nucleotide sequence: TGCGCCAGCAGCTGGACAGGGAGCACCGGGGAGCTGTTTTTT. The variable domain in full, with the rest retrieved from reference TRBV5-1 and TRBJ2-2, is KAGVTQTPRYLIKTRGQQVTLSCSPISGHRSVSWYQQTPGQGLQFLFEYFSETQRNKGNFPGRFSGRQFSNSRSEMNVSTLELGDSALYLCASSWTGSTGELFFGEGSRLTVL.

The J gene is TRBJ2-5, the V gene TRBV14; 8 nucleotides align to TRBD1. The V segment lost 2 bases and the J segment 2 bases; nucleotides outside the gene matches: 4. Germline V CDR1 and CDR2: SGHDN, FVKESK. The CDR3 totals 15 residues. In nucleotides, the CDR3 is TGTGCCAGCAGCCAAATCCGGACAGGGCAAGAGACCCAGTACTTC. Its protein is CASSQIRTGQETQYF.

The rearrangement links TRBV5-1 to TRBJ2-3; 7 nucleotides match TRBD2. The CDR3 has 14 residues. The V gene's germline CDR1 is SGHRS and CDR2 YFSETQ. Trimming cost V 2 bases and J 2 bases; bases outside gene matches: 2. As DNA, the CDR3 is TGCGCCAGCAGCTTAGGACTAGACACAGATACGCAGTATTTT. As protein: CASSLGLDTDTQYF. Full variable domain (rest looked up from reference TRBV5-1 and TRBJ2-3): KAGVTQTPRYLIKTRGQQVTLSCSPISGHRSVSWYQQTPGQGLQFLFEYFSETQRNKGNFPGRFSGRQFSNSRSEMNVSTLELGDSALYLCASSLGLDTDTQYFGPGTRLTVL.

The CDR3 bases are TGTGCCAGCAGTGAGACCTTTGCGGGGGGAAACACCATATATTTT. This codes for CASSETFAGGNTIYF. The chain combines TRBV25-1 with TRBJ1-3; unclear D gene. The germline V gene encodes CDR1 MGHDK and CDR2 SYGVNS. The CDR3 has 15 residues. V was trimmed by 3 bases and J by 4 bases, leaving 13 bases between them.

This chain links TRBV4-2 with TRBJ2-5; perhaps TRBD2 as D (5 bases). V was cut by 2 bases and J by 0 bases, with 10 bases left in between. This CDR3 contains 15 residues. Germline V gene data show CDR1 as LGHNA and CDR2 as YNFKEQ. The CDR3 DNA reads TGTGCCAGCAGCCAACCCCCCGGGAACCAAGAGACCCAGTACTTC. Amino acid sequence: CASSQPPGNQETQYF.

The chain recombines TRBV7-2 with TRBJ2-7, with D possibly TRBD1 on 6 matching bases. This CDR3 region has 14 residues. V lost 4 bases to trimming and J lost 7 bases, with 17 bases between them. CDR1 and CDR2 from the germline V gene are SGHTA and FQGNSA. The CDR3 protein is CASSSTTGAKEQYF. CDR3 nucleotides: TGTGCCAGCAGCTCCACGACAGGTGCGAAGGAGCAGTACTTC. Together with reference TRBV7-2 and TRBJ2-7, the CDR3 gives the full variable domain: GAGVSQSPSNKVTEKGKDVELRCDPISGHTALYWYRQSLGQGLEFLIYFQGNSAPDKSGLPSDRFSAERTGGSVSTLTIQRTQQEDSAVYLCASSSTTGAKEQYFGPGTRLTVT.

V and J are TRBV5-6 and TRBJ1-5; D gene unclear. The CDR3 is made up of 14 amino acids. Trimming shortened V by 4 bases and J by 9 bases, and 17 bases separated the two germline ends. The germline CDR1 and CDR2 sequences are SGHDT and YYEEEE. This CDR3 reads CASSEITDDRPQHF. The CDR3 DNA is TGTGCCAGCAGCGAGATAACAGACGATCGGCCCCAGCATTTT.

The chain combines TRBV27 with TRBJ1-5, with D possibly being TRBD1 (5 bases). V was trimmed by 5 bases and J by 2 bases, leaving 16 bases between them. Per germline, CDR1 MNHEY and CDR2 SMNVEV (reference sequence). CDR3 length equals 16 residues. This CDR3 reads CASSPLGGVGNQPQHF. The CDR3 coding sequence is TGTGCCAGCAGTCCCCTTGGGGGGGTAGGCAATCAGCCCCAGCATTTT.

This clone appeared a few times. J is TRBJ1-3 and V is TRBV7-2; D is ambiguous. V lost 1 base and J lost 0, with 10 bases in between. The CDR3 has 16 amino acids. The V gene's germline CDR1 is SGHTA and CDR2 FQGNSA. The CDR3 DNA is TGTGCCAGCAGCTTAGGACGAGGAGGCTCTGGAAACACCATATATTTT. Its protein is CASSLGRGGSGNTIYF.

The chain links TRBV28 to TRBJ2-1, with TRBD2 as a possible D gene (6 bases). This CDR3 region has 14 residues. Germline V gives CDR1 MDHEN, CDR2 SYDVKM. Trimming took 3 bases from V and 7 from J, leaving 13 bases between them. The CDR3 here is CASSLGLVTNEQFF. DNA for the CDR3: TGTGCCAGCAGTTTGGGACTGGTGACAAATGAGCAGTTCTTC.

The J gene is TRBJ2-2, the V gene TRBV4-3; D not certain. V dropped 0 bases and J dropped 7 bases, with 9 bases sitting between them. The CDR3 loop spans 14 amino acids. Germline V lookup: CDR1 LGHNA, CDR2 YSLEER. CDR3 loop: CASSQDPGHGELFF. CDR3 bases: TGCGCCAGCAGCCAAGATCCGGGTCACGGGGAGCTGTTTTTT.

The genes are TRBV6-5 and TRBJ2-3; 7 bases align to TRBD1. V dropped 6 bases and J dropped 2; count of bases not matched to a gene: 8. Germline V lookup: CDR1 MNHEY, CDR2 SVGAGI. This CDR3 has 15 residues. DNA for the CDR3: TGTGCCAGCAGCCGACAGGGCCTCCACACAGATACGCAGTATTTT. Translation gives CASSRQGLHTDTQYF.

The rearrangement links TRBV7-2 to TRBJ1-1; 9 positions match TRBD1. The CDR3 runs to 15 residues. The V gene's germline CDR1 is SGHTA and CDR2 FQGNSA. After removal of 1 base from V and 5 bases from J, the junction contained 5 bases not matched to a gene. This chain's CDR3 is CASSLENRGQTEAFF. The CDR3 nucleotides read TGTGCCAGCAGCTTAGAAAACAGGGGGCAGACTGAAGCTTTCTTT.